This is a list of T cell receptor beta chains from one sample in a study of blood T cell repertoires in COVID-19. Method: immunoSEQ multiplex PCR; TCRdb's copy keeps in-frame clones and lacks some. Seen here are approximately 150,000 clones, just over 85% observed once, and the top ten hold roughly 3%. The material sequenced was peripheral blood. The receptors were sampled from a man in his 70s with acute or convalescent COVID-19. The CDR3 runs from the conserved cysteine through the conserved F or W. Each record gives: V gene, CDR3 length, J gene, clone size, D gene, CDR3 protein, CDR3 DNA. A D gene is named only where the DNA matches it firmly. The size field is filled for only some rows; it gives once, few, many or a size class.

>TRBV5-1|15|TRBJ1-1|NA|NA
CASSLSEVSNTEAFF
TGCGCCAGCAGCTTGTCTGAGGTTTCGAACACTGAAGCTTTCTTT
>TRBV27|16|TRBJ1-2|NA|NA
CASSSQPQGYGYGYTF
TGTGCCAGCAGTTCCCAACCACAGGGATACGGCTATGGCTACACCTTC
>TRBV29-1|14|TRBJ2-7|NA|NA
CSAWDTSSSYEQYF
TGCAGCGCCTGGGACACTTCCTCATCCTACGAGCAGTACTTC
>TRBV30|13|TRBJ1-2|NA|TRBD1
CAWSGTGNYGYTF
TGTGCCTGGAGTGGGACAGGGAACTATGGCTACACCTTC
>TRBV5-4|15|TRBJ1-1|few|NA
CASSLAGELNTEAFF
TGTGCCAGCAGCTTGGCCGGAGAGCTGAACACTGAAGCTTTCTTT
>TRBV15|15|TRBJ2-7|NA|TRBD2
CATSRDTSGSGEQYF
TGTGCCACCAGCAGAGATACTAGCGGGTCTGGGGAGCAGTACTTC
>TRBV5-5|19|TRBJ2-7|NA|TRBD1
CASSLSWTQLDRNRYEQYF
TGTGCCAGCAGCTTATCCTGGACTCAACTGGACAGGAACCGCTACGAGCAGTACTTC
>TRBV19|14|TRBJ2-5|NA|TRBD1
CASSSQGSRETQYF
TGTGCCAGTAGTTCACAGGGGAGCAGGGAGACCCAGTACTTC
>TRBV20-1|11|TRBJ2-1|NA|NA
CSARTGTSEFF
TGCAGTGCTAGGACCGGGACTTCGGAGTTCTTC
>TRBV10-3|16|TRBJ2-6|once|TRBD1
CAITGTGPSGANVLTF
TGTGCCATCACGGGGACAGGTCCTTCTGGGGCCAACGTCCTGACTTTC
>TRBV14|15|TRBJ2-1|NA|NA
CASSEQLSSYNEQFF
TGTGCCAGCAGCGAACAACTAAGCTCCTACAATGAGCAGTTCTTC
>TRBV29-1|12|TRBJ1-3|NA|TRBD1
CSGTGAGNTIYF
TGCAGCGGTACAGGGGCTGGAAACACCATATATTTT
>TRBV15|15|TRBJ1-1|NA|NA
CATSRDSRLNTEAFF
TGTGCCACCAGCAGAGATTCCCGTTTGAACACTGAAGCTTTCTTT
>TRBV6-1|10|TRBJ1-2|NA|NA
CASSEGRYTF
TGTGCCAGCAGTGAAGGGCGCTACACCTTC
>TRBV4-1|17|TRBJ2-7|NA|NA
CASSQTLGGQSSYEQYF
TGCGCCAGCAGCCAGACCCTCGGGGGACAGAGCTCCTACGAGCAGTACTTC
>TRBV5-1|15|TRBJ2-1|NA|TRBD2
CASSFGREGYNEQFF
TGCGCCAGCAGCTTCGGCAGGGAGGGCTACAATGAGCAGTTCTTC
>TRBV5-8|13|TRBJ2-5|few|TRBD2
CASSTTSGGGRYF
TGTGCCAGCAGCACGACTAGCGGGGGGGGTCGGTACTTC
>TRBV28|14|TRBJ2-7|NA|NA
CASSLSGTPNEQYF
TGTGCCAGCAGTTTATCCGGGACTCCCAACGAGCAGTACTTC
>TRBV27|14|TRBJ2-1|NA|TRBD2
CASSLAGGYNEQFF
TGTGCCAGCAGTCTAGCGGGAGGGTACAATGAGCAGTTCTTC
>TRBV7-2|16|TRBJ2-2|NA|TRBD2
CASSSSGLALTGELFF
TGTGCCAGCAGCTCCTCGGGACTAGCGCTTACCGGGGAGCTGTTTTTT
>TRBV29-1|12|TRBJ2-3|NA|NA
CSDQTGTDTQYF
TGCAGCGATCAAACAGGGACAGATACGCAGTATTTT
>TRBV24-1|12|TRBJ2-7|NA|NA
CATRRNSYEQYF
TGTGCCACCAGGAGGAATTCTTACGAGCAGTACTTC
>TRBV7-6|18|TRBJ2-5|NA|NA
CASSLGLPGAGRQETQYF
TGTGCCAGCAGCCTGGGCCTTCCAGGGGCTGGTAGGCAAGAGACCCAGTACTTC
>TRBV5-4|15|TRBJ1-6|NA|TRBD1
CASSRGTAYNSPLHF
TGTGCCAGCAGCAGAGGGACAGCCTATAATTCACCCCTCCACTTT
>TRBV6-6|12|TRBJ2-5|NA|NA
CASRTGGETQYF
TGTGCCAGCAGGACAGGCGGGGAGACCCAGTACTTC
>TRBV28|14|TRBJ1-5|NA|NA
CASTLSRGTQPQHF
TGTGCCAGCACCTTATCCCGGGGAACTCAGCCCCAGCATTTT
>TRBV7-9|15|TRBJ2-7|few|TRBD2
CASSPEEAGLYEQYF
TGTGCCAGCAGCCCAGAAGAAGCGGGGCTATACGAGCAGTACTTC
>TRBV7-8|19|TRBJ2-7|NA|TRBD2
CASSLALTSGRGMIYEQYF
TGTGCCAGCAGCTTAGCCCTGACTAGCGGGAGGGGGATGATATACGAGCAGTACTTC
>TRBV9|15|TRBJ2-7|NA|TRBD2
CASSVGTSGSYEQYF
TGTGCCAGCAGCGTTGGGACTAGCGGATCCTACGAGCAGTACTTC
>TRBV7-2|18|TRBJ2-1|NA|NA
CASSLETRAPRSYNEQFF
TGTGCCAGCAGCTTAGAAACGCGAGCCCCCCGCTCCTACAATGAGCAGTTCTTC
>TRBV7-6|17|TRBJ2-1|NA|TRBD2
CASLRGKNSGRSDEQFF
TGTGCCAGCTTAAGGGGAAAAAATAGCGGGAGATCGGATGAGCAGTTCTTC
>TRBV2|13|TRBJ1-1|NA|NA
CASTENVRTEAFF
TGTGCCAGCACAGAAAATGTCCGCACTGAAGCTTTCTTT
>TRBV14|11|TRBJ2-1|NA|NA
CASSLGNEQFF
TGTGCCAGCAGCCTCGGGAATGAGCAGTTCTTC
>TRBV27|13|TRBJ1-6|NA|NA
CASSTQGFQPLHF
TGTGCCAGCAGTACACAGGGTTTTCAACCCCTCCACTTT
>TRBV19|14|TRBJ2-7|few|TRBD2
CASSTGLAVYEQYF
TGTGCCAGTAGTACGGGACTAGCGGTCTACGAGCAGTACTTC
>TRBV5-4|16|TRBJ1-2|NA|TRBD1
CASSWGQGARGYGYTF
TGTGCCAGCAGCTGGGGACAGGGGGCGCGGGGCTATGGCTACACCTTC
>TRBV4-3|16|TRBJ2-1|NA|TRBD2
CASSQDRLAVYNEQFF
TGCGCCAGCAGCCAAGACAGACTAGCGGTCTACAATGAGCAGTTCTTC
>TRBV29-1|15|TRBJ2-1|NA|TRBD2
CSVERAGGQHNEQFF
TGCAGCGTTGAACGGGCGGGAGGGCAACACAATGAGCAGTTCTTC
>TRBV18|13|TRBJ1-1|NA|NA
CASSPQGHTEAFF
TGTGCCAGCTCACCTCAGGGCCACACTGAAGCTTTCTTT
>TRBV19|19|TRBJ2-6|NA|TRBD1
CASSREGRQGLGGANVLTF
TGTGCCAGTAGCCGCGAGGGGCGACAGGGGCTGGGGGGGGCCAACGTCCTGACTTTC
>TRBV18|14|TRBJ2-7|NA|NA
CASSPVLGRNEQYF
TGTGCCAGCTCACCCGTCCTAGGTAGGAACGAGCAGTACTTC
>TRBV4-3|17|TRBJ2-5|few|TRBD2
CASSPGLADSNQETQYF
TGCGCCAGCAGCCCGGGACTAGCGGACTCGAATCAAGAGACCCAGTACTTC
>TRBV11-2|14|TRBJ2-1|few|NA
CASSRPGSGGGWFF
TGTGCCAGCAGCCGACCGGGCTCAGGAGGCGGTTGGTTCTTC
>TRBV14|15|TRBJ2-7|NA|TRBD2
CASSQGGGRAHEQYF
TGTGCCAGCAGCCAAGGTGGCGGGAGGGCACACGAGCAGTACTTC
>TRBV19|15|TRBJ2-1|once|TRBD2
CASSLEREGRDEQFF
TGTGCCAGTAGTCTCGAGCGGGAGGGCCGAGATGAGCAGTTCTTC
>TRBV12-3/TRBV12-4|11|TRBJ2-7|few|NA
CASSSRYEQYF
TGTGCCAGCAGTTCCCGCTACGAGCAGTACTTC
>TRBV4-1|14|TRBJ2-1|NA|NA
CASSPTRVEAEQFF
TGCGCCAGCAGCCCCACTAGGGTTGAGGCTGAGCAGTTCTTC
>TRBV11-2|13|TRBJ1-1|NA|NA
CASSPQGNTEAFF
TGTGCCAGCAGCCCACAGGGGAACACTGAAGCTTTCTTT
>TRBV28|13|TRBJ1-2|few|NA
CASSPPAGYGYTF
TGTGCCAGCAGTCCCCCAGCAGGCTATGGCTACACCTTC
>TRBV14|14|TRBJ1-2|NA|TRBD1
CASSLTGGGTGYTF
TGTGCCAGCAGCCTAACAGGGGGGGGAACTGGCTACACCTTC
>TRBV19|18|TRBJ1-1|NA|TRBD1
CASSIPNRGRGMNTEAFF
TGTGCCAGTAGTATCCCAAACAGGGGGCGGGGAATGAACACTGAAGCTTTCTTT
>TRBV4-1|14|TRBJ2-3|NA|TRBD2
CASSQREVEDTQYF
TGCGCCAGCAGCCAACGGGAGGTTGAAGATACGCAGTATTTT
>TRBV15|18|TRBJ2-1|NA|TRBD2
CATSRDGGGRLTYNEQFF
TGTGCCACCAGCAGAGATGGGGGAGGGCGGCTAACCTACAATGAGCAGTTCTTC
>TRBV3-1/TRBV3-2|14|TRBJ2-3|NA|NA
CASSYRDPQGTQYF
TGTGCCAGCAGCTACCGGGACCCCCAGGGGACGCAGTATTTT
>TRBV27|15|TRBJ2-3|NA|TRBD1
CASSLRGLVTDTQYF
TGTGCCAGCAGTTTAAGGGGGCTAGTAACAGATACGCAGTATTTT